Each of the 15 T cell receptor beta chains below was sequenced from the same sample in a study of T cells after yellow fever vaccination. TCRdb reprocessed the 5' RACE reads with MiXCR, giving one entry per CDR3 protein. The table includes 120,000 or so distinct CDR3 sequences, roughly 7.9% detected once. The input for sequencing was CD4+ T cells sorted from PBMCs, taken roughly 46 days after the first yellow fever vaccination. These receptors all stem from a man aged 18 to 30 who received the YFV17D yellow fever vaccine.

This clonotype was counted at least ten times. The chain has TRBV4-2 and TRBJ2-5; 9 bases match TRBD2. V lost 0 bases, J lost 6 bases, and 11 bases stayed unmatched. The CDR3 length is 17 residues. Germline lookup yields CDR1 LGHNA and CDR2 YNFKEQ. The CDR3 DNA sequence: TGTGCCAGCAGCCAAGATTGGGCGGGGGGGCTTAGTAAGACCCAGTACTTC. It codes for CASSQDWAGGLSKTQYF.

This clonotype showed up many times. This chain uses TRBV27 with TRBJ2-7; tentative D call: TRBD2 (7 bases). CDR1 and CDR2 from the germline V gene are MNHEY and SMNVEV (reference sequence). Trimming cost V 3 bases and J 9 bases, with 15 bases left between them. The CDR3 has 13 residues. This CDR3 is CASSLGGAGRQYV. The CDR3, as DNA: TGTGCCAGCAGTTTGGGGGGGGCAGGACGGCAGTACGTC.

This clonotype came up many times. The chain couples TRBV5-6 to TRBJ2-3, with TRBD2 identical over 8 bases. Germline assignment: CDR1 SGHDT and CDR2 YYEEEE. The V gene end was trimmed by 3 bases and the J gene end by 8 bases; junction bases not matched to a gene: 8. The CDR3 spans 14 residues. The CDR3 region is CASSSRGGHGTQYF. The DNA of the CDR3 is TGTGCCAGCAGCTCTCGGGGGGGCCACGGTACGCAGTATTTT.

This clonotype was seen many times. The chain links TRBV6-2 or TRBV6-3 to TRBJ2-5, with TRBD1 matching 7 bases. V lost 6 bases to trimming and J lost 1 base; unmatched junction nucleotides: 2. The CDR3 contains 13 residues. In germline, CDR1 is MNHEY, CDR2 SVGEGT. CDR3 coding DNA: TGTGCCAGCAGGAGACAGGGCCAAGAGACCCAGTACTTC. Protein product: CASRRQGQETQYF.

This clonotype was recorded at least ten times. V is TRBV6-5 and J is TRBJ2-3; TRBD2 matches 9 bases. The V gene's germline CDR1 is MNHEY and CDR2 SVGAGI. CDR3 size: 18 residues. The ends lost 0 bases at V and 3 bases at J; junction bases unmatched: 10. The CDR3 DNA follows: TGTGCCAGCAGTTACTCCACTCGGGGCGGGGGGGCAACAGATACGCAGTATTTT. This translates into CASSYSTRGGGATDTQYF.

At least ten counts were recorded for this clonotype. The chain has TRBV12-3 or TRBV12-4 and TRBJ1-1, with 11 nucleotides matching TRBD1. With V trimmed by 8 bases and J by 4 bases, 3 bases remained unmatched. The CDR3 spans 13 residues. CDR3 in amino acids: CASAGTGGTEAFF. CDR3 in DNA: TGTGCCAGCGCAGGGACAGGGGGCACTGAAGCTTTCTTT.

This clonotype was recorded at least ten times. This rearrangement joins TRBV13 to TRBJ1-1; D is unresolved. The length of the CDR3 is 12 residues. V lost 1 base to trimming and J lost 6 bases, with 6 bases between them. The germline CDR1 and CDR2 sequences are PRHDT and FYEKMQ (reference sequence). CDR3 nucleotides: TGTGCCAGCAGCTTAGTGGGTGCTGAAGCTTTCTTT. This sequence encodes CASSLVGAEAFF.

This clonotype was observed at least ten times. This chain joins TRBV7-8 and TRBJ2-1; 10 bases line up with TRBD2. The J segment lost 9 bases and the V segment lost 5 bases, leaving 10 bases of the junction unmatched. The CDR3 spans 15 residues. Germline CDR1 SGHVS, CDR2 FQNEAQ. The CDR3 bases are TGTGCCAGCAGCGCTTCAGGACTAGCGGACGGTGAGCAGTTCTTC. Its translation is CASSASGLADGEQFF.

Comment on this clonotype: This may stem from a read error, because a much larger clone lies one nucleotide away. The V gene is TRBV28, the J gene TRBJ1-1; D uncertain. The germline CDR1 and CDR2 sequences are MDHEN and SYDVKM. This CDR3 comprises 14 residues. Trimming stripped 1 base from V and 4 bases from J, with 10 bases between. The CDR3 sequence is CASSLSHRGTEAFF. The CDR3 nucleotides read TGTGCCAGCAGTTTATCCCACCGGGGCACTGAAGCTTTCTTT.

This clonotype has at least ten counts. The CDR3: CASRSQGFTYEQYF. CDR3 nucleotides: TGTGCCAGCAGATCTCAGGGGTTCACCTACGAGCAGTACTTC. The chain recombines TRBV7-8 with TRBJ2-7; TRBD1 might be the D (6 bases). CDR1 SGHVS and CDR2 FQNEAQ come from the germline V gene. CDR3 length equals 14 residues. V was pared by 6 bases and J by 2 bases, with 14 bases between.

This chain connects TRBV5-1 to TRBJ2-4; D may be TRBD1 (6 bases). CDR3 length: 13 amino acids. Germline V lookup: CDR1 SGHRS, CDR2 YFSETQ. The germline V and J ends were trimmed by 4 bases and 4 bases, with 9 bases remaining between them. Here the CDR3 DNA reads TGCGCCAGCAGCGGGGGCCGGAAAAACATTCAGTACTTC. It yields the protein CASSGGRKNIQYF. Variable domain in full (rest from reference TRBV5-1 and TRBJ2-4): KAGVTQTPRYLIKTRGQQVTLSCSPISGHRSVSWYQQTPGQGLQFLFEYFSETQRNKGNFPGRFSGRQFSNSRSEMNVSTLELGDSALYLCASSGGRKNIQYFGAGTRLSVL.

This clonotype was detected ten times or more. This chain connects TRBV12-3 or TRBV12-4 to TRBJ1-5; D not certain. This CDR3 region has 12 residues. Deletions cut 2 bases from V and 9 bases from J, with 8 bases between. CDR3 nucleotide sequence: TGTGCCAGCAGTTTATCCCCGTTGCCCCAGCATTTT. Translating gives CASSLSPLPQHF.

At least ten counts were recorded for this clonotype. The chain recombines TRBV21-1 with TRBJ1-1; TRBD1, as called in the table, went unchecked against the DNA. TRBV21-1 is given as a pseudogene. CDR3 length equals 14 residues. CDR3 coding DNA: TGTGCCAGCAGCTCGCACAGGGGGAACACTGAAGCTTTCTTT. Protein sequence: CASSSHRGNTEAFF.

CDR3 DNA: TGTGCCAGCAGCCCCAGAGGGCCGGGGAGTGTATCACCCCTCCACTTT. The encoded protein is CASSPRGPGSVSPLHF. The rearrangement links TRBV7-6 to TRBJ1-6; D is uncertain. Per the germline V gene, CDR1 is SGHVS and CDR2 is FNYEAQ. V was pared by 5 bases and J by 10 bases, with 21 bases between. CDR3 length equals 16 residues.

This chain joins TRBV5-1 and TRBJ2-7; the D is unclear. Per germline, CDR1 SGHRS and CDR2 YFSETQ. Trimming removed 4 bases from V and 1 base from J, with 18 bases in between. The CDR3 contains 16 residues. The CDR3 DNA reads TGCGCCAGCAGCCCCACGGAGAGTAAAGGATCCTACGAGCAGTACTTC. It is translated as CASSPTESKGSYEQYF.